These 25 T cell receptor beta chains came from one sample sequenced in a study of regulatory T cells in long-lasting Graves disease. Noted time point: newly diagnosed GD, antithyroid drugs for less than 3 months. Construction of the TCR library relied on RNA isolated from PBMCs. The authors built TCR beta libraries using iRepertoire HTBI primers and Arm-PCR of CDR3 regions. Using its own MiXCR run on the multiplex PCR reads, TCRdb lists one record per CDR3 protein. Of fewer than 450,000 distinct CDR3 sequences in the sample, roughly 15% were seen once. These data also formed part of another study, on T cells in Graves' hyperthyroidism and ophthalmopathy.

Sequenced here: peripheral blood mononuclear cells (PBMCs), sampled at new diagnosis, from a patient treated with antithyroid drugs. These receptors were taken from a woman in her 40s with Graves disease.

This clonotype has a handful of counts. The rearrangement uses TRBV6-1 and TRBJ1-2; D is unresolved. Germline loops: CDR1 MNHNS, CDR2 SASEGT. Between the trimmed V and J ends, which lost 7 bases and 6 bases, there was a span of 27 bases. The CDR3 has 17 amino acids. CDR3 bases: TGTGCCAGCACCATCTCTGGAGGAGCGTGGAGATCTAATGGCTACACCTTC. Translation: CASTISGGAWRSNGYTF.

About this clonotype: The junction departs from the called germline gene at one end, perhaps through a read error. The chain recombines TRBV5-1 with TRBJ1-1, with D possibly TRBD1 on 5 matching bases. Per the germline V gene, CDR1 is SGHRS and CDR2 is YFSETQ. The CDR3 has 14 residues. In DNA, the CDR3 is TGCGCCAGCAGCTCCAACCCAGGGACCACTGAAGGTTTCTTT. This encodes CASSSNPGTTEGFF.

This clonotype was seen many times. The chain links TRBV20-1 to TRBJ2-5; tentatively, D is TRBD1 or TRBD2 (6 bases each). V was shortened by 3 bases and J by 0 bases, with 11 bases between the two germline ends. CDR1 and CDR2 (germline): DFQATT, SNEGSKA (reference sequence). This CDR3 has 14 residues. The CDR3 here is CSASGGGDQETQYF. CDR3 bases: TGCAGTGCTAGCGGGGGCGGGGACCAAGAGACCCAGTACTTC.

The chain is built from TRBV11-2 and TRBJ1-1; 8 nucleotides align to TRBD1. The CDR3 length is 16 residues. V lost 4 bases, J lost 5 bases, and 12 bases stayed unmatched. Germline lookup yields CDR1 SGHAT and CDR2 FQNNGV. CDR3 bases: TGTGCCAGCAGCTCAATGCGGTACAGGGGGGGTACTGAAGCTTTCTTT. Translated, it gives CASSSMRYRGGTEAFF.

This clonotype was observed a handful of times. The chain joins TRBV20-1 to TRBJ2-2, with 10 bases lining up with TRBD2. V was pared by 5 bases and J by 7 bases, with 7 bases of the junction left unmatched. The CDR3 is 14 residues long. Germline CDR1 reads DFQATT; CDR2 reads SNEGSKA (reference sequence). This CDR3 reads CSASSGSRSGELFF. CDR3 coding DNA: TGCAGTGCTTCTAGCGGGAGTCGTAGCGGGGAGCTGTTTTTT.

The chain uses TRBV5-5 and TRBJ2-2; 10 nucleotides match TRBD2. This CDR3 has 16 amino acids. With V trimmed by 4 bases and J by 5 bases, 8 bases remained unmatched. CDR1 and CDR2 (germline): SGHKS, YYEKEE (reference sequence). The CDR3 spells CASSAPGLARTGELFF. In DNA, the CDR3 is TGTGCCAGCAGCGCTCCGGGACTAGCGCGAACCGGGGAGCTGTTTTTT.

This clonotype was recorded at least ten times. V usage is TRBV20-1 and J usage is TRBJ2-7; a weak D match, TRBD2 (6 bases). Germline CDR1 is DFQATT and CDR2 is SNEGSKA (reference sequence). V shed 2 bases and J shed 6 bases, with 23 bases lying between them. The CDR3 is 16 amino acids. The CDR3 sequence is CSARPFTLALGGEQYF. In nucleotides, the CDR3 is TGCAGTGCTAGACCTTTTACCCTAGCGCTGGGAGGCGAGCAGTACTTC.

The chain carries TRBV5-6 and TRBJ2-7; unclear D gene. CDR1 is SGHDT, CDR2 YYEEEE, per germline. This CDR3 is built from 13 residues. Trimming stripped 0 bases from V and 5 bases from J, with 9 bases between. CDR3 in DNA: TGTGCCAGCAGCTTGGGCAGGCACGACGAGCAGTACTTC. As protein: CASSLGRHDEQYF.

This clonotype was detected only a few times. The chain links TRBV20-1 to TRBJ2-7, with 7 bases identical to TRBD2. The CDR3 length is 14 residues. Trimming removed 2 bases from V and 3 bases from J; junction bases left unmatched: 7. Germline V gene data show CDR1 as DFQATT and CDR2 as SNEGSKA (reference sequence). The CDR3 DNA sequence: TGCAGTGCTAGATCCCTAGCGGACGACTACGAGCAGTACTTC. This gives the protein CSARSLADDYEQYF.

The chain couples TRBV20-1 to TRBJ2-5, with TRBD2 matching 10 bases. CDR3 size: 16 residues. Trimming at V came to 5 bases and at J to 1 base, leaving 10 bases not matched to a gene. The germline CDR1 and CDR2 sequences are DFQATT and SNEGSKA (reference sequence). DNA of the CDR3: TGCAGTGCTGGTGGGCACGGACTAGCGGCCCAAGAGACCCAGTACTTC. Protein: CSAGGHGLAAQETQYF.

The genes are TRBV20-1 and TRBJ2-3, with TRBD1 identical over 7 bases. The CDR3 runs 13 residues. J lost 6 bases, V lost 3 bases, and 6 bases had no gene match. CDR1 and CDR2 from the germline V gene are DFQATT and SNEGSKA (reference sequence). CDR3 bases: TGCAGTGCTAGGACAGGGTGGACGGATACGCAGTATTTT. Amino acid sequence: CSARTGWTDTQYF.

This clonotype was seen a single time. The rearrangement uses TRBV20-1 and TRBJ2-4; possibly TRBD2 for D (5 bases). Trimming took 0 bases from V and 3 from J, leaving 15 bases between them. Germline V lookup: CDR1 DFQATT, CDR2 SNEGSKA (reference sequence). The CDR3 runs 16 residues. The CDR3 region has the DNA TGCAGTGCTAGAGATTTTACCGAGGGCGACAAAAACATTCAGTACTTC. Encoded protein: CSARDFTEGDKNIQYF.

This clonotype appeared a few times. The gene calls are TRBV2 and TRBJ2-4, with D tentatively TRBD1 (5 bases). The CDR3 is 12 residues long. V was cut by 5 bases and J by 6 bases, with 8 bases left in between. Germline assignment: CDR1 SNHLY and CDR2 FYNNEI. CDR3 amino acids: CASSRQGNIQYF. DNA for the CDR3: TGTGCCAGCAGTAGGCAGGGAAACATTCAGTACTTC.

In its sample, this clonotype was seen many times. The chain is built from TRBV7-2 and TRBJ2-1, with D maybe TRBD2 (7 bases). Germline CDR1 and CDR2: SGHTA and FQGNSA. The CDR3 runs to 14 residues. Trimming took 2 bases from V and 4 from J, leaving 9 bases between them. CDR3 coding DNA: TGTGCCAGCAGCTTACGGGGGGCATACAATGAGCAGTTCTTC. It is translated as CASSLRGAYNEQFF.

There are many counts of this clonotype. J is TRBJ1-2 and V is TRBV28; 7 nucleotides align to TRBD1. Germline V gene lookup returns CDR1 MDHEN and CDR2 SYDVKM. V lost 3 bases and J lost 7; bases outside the gene matches: 8. The CDR3 has 14 residues. CDR3 sequence (DNA): TGTGCCAGCAGTTTGTATAGGACAGGAGGTGGCTACACCTTC. This encodes CASSLYRTGGGYTF.

This clonotype was picked up many times. The J gene is TRBJ1-6, the V gene TRBV7-8; no firm D call. The CDR3 consists of 15 residues. The ends were cut back, 5 bases at V and 5 bases at J, with 13 bases in the middle. CDR1 is SGHVS, CDR2 FQNEAQ, per germline. CDR3 DNA sequence: TGTGCCAGCAGCCCAAGGCTGGGAAATAATTCACCCCTCCACTTT. Amino acid sequence: CASSPRLGNNSPLHF.

A word on this clonotype: This may come from a read error, since a much larger clone is one base off. The chain uses TRBV28 and TRBJ2-2; D uncertain. The CDR3 is 12 amino acids. The V end lost 11 bases, the J end lost 4 bases, and 11 bases lay between the germline ends. The germline V gene has CDR1 MDHEN and CDR2 SYDVKM. CDR3 DNA sequence: TGTGCCGGCCAGTGGCTCACCGGGGAGCTGTTTTTT. Amino acids: CAGQWLTGELFF.

The CDR3 DNA reads as TGTGCCAGCTCGGGACAGGCCGTTGTAAACACCATATATTTT. Residues: CASSGQAVVNTIYF. The chain is built from TRBV18 and TRBJ1-3; TRBD1 aligns across 8 bases. Trimming at V came to 6 bases and at J to 6 bases, leaving 7 bases not matched to a gene. Germline V gene sequence: CDR1 KGHSH, CDR2 LQKENI. CDR3 size: 14 residues.

This clonotype was seen only a few times. The chain couples TRBV11-1 to TRBJ2-1; TRBD1 matches 7 bases. Germline CDR1 is SGHAT and CDR2 is FQDESV (reference sequence). CDR3 size: 12 residues. Trimming removed 5 bases from V and 12 bases from J; junction bases left unmatched: 7. The CDR3 DNA is TGTGCCAGCAGCCCCGGGACAGTTGGGCAGTTCTTC. Translating it yields CASSPGTVGQFF.

The genes are TRBV19 and TRBJ2-2; 10 bases match TRBD1. The CDR3 is 13 amino acids. Germline values: CDR1 LNHDA, CDR2 SQIVND (reference sequence). V gave up 10 bases and J gave up 4 bases; unmatched junction bases: 3. The CDR3 DNA follows: TGTGCCACCAGGGACAGGGGCACCGGGGAGCTGTTTTTT. This gives the protein CATRDRGTGELFF.

The table lists this clonotype with many counts. CDR3 residues: CASSFFAGPYNEQFF. Written as DNA, the CDR3 is TGTGCCAGCAGTTTTTTTGCGGGACCCTACAATGAGCAGTTCTTC. This chain joins TRBV12-3 or TRBV12-4 and TRBJ2-1; maybe TRBD2 (6 bases). V lost 3 bases and J 2 bases, leaving 11 bases between the germline ends. This CDR3 spans 15 amino acids.

This clonotype has a handful of counts. The rearrangement links TRBV7-2 to TRBJ2-1; the match to TRBD2 covers 7 bases. Germline CDR1 SGHTA, CDR2 FQGNSA. This CDR3 spans 15 amino acids. V lost 5 bases to trimming and J lost 9 bases; unmatched junction nucleotides: 13. CDR3 in DNA: TGTGCCAGCAGCCTAGGGACTACACCGTCTAGTGAGCAGTTCTTC. Encoded protein: CASSLGTTPSSEQFF.

This clonotype was seen many times. This chain uses TRBV7-2 with TRBJ2-5; D uncertain. Per germline, CDR1 SGHTA and CDR2 FQGNSA. The V and J ends lost 5 bases and 5 bases respectively, with 12 bases between them. This CDR3 is built from 13 residues. CDR3: CASSPDWWETQYF. The CDR3 region has the DNA TGTGCCAGCAGCCCCGACTGGTGGGAGACCCAGTACTTC. Complete variable domain (other parts from reference TRBV7-2 and TRBJ2-5): GAGVSQSPSNKVTEKGKDVELRCDPISGHTALYWYRQSLGQGLEFLIYFQGNSAPDKSGLPSDRFSAERTGGSVSTLTIQRTQQEDSAVYLCASSPDWWETQYFGPGTRLLVL.

This clonotype was counted at least ten times. This chain links TRBV20-1 with TRBJ2-7, with D possibly called TRBD1 or TRBD2 (5 bases each). Looked up from germline, CDR1 is DFQATT and CDR2 is SNEGSKA (reference sequence). V gave up 0 bases and J gave up 0 bases, with 18 bases separating them. The CDR3 has 17 amino acids. The CDR3, as DNA: TGCAGTGCTAGAGATGTTGGGACCGGGACCCTCTCCTACGAGCAGTACTTC. This translates into CSARDVGTGTLSYEQYF.

There are many counts of this clonotype. The V call is TRBV5-1, the J call TRBJ1-1, with 9 bases that match TRBD1. V lost 3 bases and J lost 3; bases outside the gene matches: 6. Germline assignment: CDR1 SGHRS and CDR2 YFSETQ. The CDR3 is 15 residues long. The CDR3 DNA reads as TGCGCCAGCAGCTCCCAGAGACAGGGGGACACTGAAGCTTTCTTT. Residues: CASSSQRQGDTEAFF. Full variable domain (outside the CDR3, taken from reference TRBV5-1 and TRBJ1-1): KAGVTQTPRYLIKTRGQQVTLSCSPISGHRSVSWYQQTPGQGLQFLFEYFSETQRNKGNFPGRFSGRQFSNSRSEMNVSTLELGDSALYLCASSSQRQGDTEAFFGQGTRLTVV.